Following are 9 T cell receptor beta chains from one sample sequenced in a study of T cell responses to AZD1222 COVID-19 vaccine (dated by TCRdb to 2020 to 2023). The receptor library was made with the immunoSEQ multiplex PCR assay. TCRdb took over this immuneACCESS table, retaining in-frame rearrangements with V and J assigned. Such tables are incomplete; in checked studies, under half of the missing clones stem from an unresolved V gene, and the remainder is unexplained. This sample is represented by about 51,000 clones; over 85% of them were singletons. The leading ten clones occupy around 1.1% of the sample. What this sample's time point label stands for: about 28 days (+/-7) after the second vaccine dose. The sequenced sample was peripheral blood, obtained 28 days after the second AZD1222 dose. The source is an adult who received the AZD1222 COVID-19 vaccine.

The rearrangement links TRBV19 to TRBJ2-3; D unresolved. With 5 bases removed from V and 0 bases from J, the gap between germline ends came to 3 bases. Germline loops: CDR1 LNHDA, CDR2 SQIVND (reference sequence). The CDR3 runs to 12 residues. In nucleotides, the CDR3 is TGTGCCAGTAGTCCTAGCACAGATACGCAGTATTTT. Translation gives CASSPSTDTQYF.

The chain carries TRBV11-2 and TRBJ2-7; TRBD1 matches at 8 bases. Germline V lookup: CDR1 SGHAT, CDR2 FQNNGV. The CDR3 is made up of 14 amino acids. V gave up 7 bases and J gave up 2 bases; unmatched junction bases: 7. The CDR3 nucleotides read TGTGCCAGCAACGTACAGGGGGATCCCTACGAGCAGTACTTC. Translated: CASNVQGDPYEQYF.

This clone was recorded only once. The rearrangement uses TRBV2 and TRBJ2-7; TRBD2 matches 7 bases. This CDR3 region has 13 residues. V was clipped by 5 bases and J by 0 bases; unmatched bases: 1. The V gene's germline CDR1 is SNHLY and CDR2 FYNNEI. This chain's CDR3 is CASSRLASYEQYF. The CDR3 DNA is TGTGCCAGCAGTCGACTAGCCTCCTACGAGCAGTACTTC.

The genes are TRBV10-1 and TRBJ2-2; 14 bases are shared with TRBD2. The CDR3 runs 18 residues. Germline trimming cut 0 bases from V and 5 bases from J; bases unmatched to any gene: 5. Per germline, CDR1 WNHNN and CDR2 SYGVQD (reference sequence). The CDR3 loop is CASSESGLAGVRTGELFF. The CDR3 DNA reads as TGCGCCAGCAGTGAGTCGGGACTAGCGGGAGTGAGGACCGGGGAGCTGTTTTTT.

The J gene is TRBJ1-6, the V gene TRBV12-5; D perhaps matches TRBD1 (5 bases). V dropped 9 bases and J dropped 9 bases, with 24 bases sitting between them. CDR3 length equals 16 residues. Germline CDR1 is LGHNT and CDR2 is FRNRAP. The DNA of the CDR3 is TGTGCTAGCTCTGGGGGGGGGAACGATGGTTTTTCACCCCTCCACTTT. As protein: CASSGGGNDGFSPLHF.

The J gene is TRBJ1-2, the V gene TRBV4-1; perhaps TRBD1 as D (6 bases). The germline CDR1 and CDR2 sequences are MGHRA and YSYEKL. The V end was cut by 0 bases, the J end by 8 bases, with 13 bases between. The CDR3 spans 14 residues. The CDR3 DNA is TGCGCCAGCAGCCAAGATTGGGGGGGCAGGGGCTACACCTTC. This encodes CASSQDWGGRGYTF.

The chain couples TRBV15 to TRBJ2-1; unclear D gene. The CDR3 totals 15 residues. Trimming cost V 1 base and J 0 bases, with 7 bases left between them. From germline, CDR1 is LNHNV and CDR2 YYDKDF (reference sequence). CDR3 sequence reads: CATSRGGSSYNEQFF. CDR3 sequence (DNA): TGTGCCACCAGCAGAGGCGGAAGCTCCTACAATGAGCAGTTCTTC.

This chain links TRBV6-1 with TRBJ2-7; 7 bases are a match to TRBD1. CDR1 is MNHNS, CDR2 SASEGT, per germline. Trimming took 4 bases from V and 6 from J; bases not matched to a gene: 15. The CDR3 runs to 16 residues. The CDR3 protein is CASSVSGLTGLAEQYF. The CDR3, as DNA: TGTGCCAGCAGTGTCAGCGGATTGACAGGGCTCGCCGAGCAGTACTTC.

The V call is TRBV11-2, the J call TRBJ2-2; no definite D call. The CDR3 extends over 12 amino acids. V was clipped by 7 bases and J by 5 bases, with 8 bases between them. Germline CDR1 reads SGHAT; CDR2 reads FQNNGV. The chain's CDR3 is CASTSETGELFF. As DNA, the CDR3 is TGTGCCAGCACCTCCGAAACCGGGGAGCTGTTTTTT.